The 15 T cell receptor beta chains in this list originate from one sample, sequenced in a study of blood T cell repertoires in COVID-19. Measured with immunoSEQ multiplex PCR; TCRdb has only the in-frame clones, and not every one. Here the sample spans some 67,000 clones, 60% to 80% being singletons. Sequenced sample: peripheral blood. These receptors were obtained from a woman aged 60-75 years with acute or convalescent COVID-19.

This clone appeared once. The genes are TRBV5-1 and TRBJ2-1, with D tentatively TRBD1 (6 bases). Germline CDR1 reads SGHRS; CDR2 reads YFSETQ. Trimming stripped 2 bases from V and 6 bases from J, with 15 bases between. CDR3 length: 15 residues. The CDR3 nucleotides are TGCGCCAGCAGCTTACGACCAGGGGAGCCCAATGAGCAGTTCTTC. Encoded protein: CASSLRPGEPNEQFF.

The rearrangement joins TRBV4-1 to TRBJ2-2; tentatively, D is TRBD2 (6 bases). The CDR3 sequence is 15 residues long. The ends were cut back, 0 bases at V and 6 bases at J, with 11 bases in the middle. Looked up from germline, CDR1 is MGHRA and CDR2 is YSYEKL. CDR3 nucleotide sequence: TGCGCCAGCAGCCAAGAAGCGGGTGGGGCCGGGGAGCTGTTTTTT. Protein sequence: CASSQEAGGAGELFF.

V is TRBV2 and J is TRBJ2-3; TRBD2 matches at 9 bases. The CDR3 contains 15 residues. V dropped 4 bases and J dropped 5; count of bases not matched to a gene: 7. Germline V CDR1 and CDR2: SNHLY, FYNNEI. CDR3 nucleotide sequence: TGTGCCAGCAGTGGTGTAGCGGGGGACCGAGATACGCAGTATTTT. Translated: CASSGVAGDRDTQYF.

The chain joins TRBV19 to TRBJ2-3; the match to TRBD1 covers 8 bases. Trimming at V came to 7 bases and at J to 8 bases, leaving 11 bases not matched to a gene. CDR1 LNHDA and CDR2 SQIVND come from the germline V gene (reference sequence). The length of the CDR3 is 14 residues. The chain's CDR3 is CASTQQGGRGTQYF. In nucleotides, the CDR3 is TGTGCCAGTACCCAACAGGGGGGCCGGGGTACGCAGTATTTT.

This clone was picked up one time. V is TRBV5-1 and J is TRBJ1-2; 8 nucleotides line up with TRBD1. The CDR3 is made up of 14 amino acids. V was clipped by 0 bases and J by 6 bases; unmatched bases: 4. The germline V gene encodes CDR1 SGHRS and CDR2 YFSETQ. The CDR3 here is CASSLGQGPNGYTF. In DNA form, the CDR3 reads TGCGCCAGCAGCTTGGGACAGGGGCCAAATGGCTACACCTTC.

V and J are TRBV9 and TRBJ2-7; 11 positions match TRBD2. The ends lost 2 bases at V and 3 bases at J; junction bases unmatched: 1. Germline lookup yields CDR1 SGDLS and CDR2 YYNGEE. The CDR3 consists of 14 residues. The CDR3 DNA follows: TGTGCCAGCAGCGTGACTAGCGGGGTCTACGAGCAGTACTTC. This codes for CASSVTSGVYEQYF.

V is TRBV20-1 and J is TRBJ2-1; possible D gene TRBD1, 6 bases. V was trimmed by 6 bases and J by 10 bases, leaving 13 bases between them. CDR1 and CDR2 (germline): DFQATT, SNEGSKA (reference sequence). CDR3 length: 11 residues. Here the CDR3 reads CSARSGTEQFF. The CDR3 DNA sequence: TGCAGTGCGCGATCCGGGACAGAGCAGTTCTTC.

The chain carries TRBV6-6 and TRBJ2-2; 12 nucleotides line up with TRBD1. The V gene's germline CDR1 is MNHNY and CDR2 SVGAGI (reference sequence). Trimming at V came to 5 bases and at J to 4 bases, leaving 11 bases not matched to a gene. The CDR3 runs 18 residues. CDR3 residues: CASSHLTGTGGFTGELFF. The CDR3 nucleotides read TGTGCCAGCAGTCACCTGACCGGGACAGGGGGCTTCACCGGGGAGCTGTTTTTT.

CDR3 nucleotide sequence: TGTGCCAGCAGCTACCGAGGAGGTCGGGAGCTGTTTTTT. This encodes CASSYRGGRELFF. The chain has TRBV7-2 and TRBJ2-2, with D possibly matching TRBD2 (5 bases). This CDR3 is built from 13 residues. Germline CDR1 SGHTA, CDR2 FQGNSA. The V end lost 4 bases, the J end lost 9 bases, and 12 bases lay between the germline ends.

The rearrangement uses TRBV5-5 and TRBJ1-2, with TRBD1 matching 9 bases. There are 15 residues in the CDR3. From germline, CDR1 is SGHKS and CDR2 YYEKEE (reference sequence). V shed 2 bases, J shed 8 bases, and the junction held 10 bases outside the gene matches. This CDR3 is CASSFSPGTGFGYTF. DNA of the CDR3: TGTGCCAGCAGCTTCTCCCCCGGGACAGGGTTCGGCTACACCTTC.

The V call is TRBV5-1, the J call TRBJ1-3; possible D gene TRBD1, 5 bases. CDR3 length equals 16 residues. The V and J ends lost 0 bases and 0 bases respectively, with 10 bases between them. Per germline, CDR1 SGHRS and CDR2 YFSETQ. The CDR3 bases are TGCGCCAGCAGCTTGGCCGCGGGACTCTCTGGAAACACCATATATTTT. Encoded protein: CASSLAAGLSGNTIYF.

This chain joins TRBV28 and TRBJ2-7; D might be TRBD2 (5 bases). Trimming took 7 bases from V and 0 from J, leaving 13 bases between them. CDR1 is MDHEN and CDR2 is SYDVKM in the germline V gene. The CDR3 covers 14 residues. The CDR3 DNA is TGTGCCAGCACCGTGACGGGGAGCTCCTACGAGCAGTACTTC. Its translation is CASTVTGSSYEQYF.

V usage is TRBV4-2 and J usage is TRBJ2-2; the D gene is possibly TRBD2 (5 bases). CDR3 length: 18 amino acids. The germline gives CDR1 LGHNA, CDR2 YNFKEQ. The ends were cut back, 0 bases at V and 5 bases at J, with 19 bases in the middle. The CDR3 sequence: CASSQDRRDIRGTGELFF. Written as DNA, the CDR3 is TGTGCCAGCAGCCAAGATAGAAGAGACATCCGAGGGACCGGGGAGCTGTTTTTT.

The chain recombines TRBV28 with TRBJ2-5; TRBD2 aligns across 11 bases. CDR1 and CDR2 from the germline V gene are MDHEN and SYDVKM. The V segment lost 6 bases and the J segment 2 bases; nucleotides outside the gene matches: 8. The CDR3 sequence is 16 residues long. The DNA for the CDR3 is TGTGCCAGCAGCCCTCCGGGACTAGCGGCTCAAGAGACCCAGTACTTC. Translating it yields CASSPPGLAAQETQYF.

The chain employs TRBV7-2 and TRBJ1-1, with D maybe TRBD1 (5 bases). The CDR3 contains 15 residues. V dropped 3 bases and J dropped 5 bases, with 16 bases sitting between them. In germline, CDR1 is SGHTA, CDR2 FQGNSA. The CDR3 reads CASSLAGSFLTEAFF. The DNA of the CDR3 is TGTGCCAGCAGCTTGGCAGGGTCGTTTCTAACTGAAGCTTTCTTT.